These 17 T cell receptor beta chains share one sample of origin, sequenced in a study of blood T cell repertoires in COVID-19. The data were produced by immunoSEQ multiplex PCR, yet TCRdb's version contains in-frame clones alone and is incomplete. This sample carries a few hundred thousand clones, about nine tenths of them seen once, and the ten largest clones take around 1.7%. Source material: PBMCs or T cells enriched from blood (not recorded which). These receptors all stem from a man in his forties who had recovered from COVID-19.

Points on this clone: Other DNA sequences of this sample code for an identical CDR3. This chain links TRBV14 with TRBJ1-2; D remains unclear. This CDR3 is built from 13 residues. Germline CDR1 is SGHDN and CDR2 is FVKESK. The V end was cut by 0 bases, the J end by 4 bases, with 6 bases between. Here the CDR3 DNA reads TGTGCCAGCAGCCAAGATTCCCGCTATGGCTACACCTTC. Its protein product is CASSQDSRYGYTF. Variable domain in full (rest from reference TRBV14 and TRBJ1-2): EAGVTQFPSHSVIEKGQTVTLRCDPISGHDNLYWYRRVMGKEIKFLLHFVKESKQDESGMPNNRFLAERTGGTYSTLKVQPAELEDSGVYFCASSQDSRYGYTFGSGTRLTVV.

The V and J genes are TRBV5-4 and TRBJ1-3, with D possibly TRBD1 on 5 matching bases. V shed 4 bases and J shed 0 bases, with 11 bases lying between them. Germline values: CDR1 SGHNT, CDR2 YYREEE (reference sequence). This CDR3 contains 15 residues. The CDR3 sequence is CASSPDISSGNTIYF. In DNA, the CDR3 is TGTGCCAGCAGCCCGGACATCAGCTCTGGAAACACCATATATTTT.

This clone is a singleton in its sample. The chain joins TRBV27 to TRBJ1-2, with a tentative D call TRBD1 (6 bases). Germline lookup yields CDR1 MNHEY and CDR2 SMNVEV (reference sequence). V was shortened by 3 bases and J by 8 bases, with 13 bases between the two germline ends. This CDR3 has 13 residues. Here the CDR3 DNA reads TGTGCCAGCAGTTTCTCAGGGGTCGGCGGCTACACCTTC. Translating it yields CASSFSGVGGYTF.

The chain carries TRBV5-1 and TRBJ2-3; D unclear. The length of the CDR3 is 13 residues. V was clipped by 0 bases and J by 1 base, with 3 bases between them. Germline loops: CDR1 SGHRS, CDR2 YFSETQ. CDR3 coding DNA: TGCGCCAGCAGCTTGGCCGGCACAGATACGCAGTATTTT. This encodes CASSLAGTDTQYF.

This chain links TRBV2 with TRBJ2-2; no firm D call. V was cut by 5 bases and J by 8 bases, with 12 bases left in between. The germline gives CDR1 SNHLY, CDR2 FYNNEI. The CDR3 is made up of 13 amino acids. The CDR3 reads CASSSRHTGELFF. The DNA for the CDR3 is TGTGCCAGCAGTTCTCGACATACAGGGGAGCTGTTTTTT.

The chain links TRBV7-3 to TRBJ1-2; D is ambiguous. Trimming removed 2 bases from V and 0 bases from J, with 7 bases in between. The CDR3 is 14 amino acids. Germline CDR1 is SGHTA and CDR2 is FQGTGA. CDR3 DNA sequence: TGTGCCAGCAGCTTAGACTCAACTAACTATGGCTACACCTTC. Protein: CASSLDSTNYGYTF. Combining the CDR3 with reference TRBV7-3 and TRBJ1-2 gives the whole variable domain GAGVSQTPSNKVTEKGKYVELRCDPISGHTALYWYRQSLGQGPEFLIYFQGTGAADDSGLPNDRFFAVRPEGSVSTLKIQRTERGDSAVYLCASSLDSTNYGYTFGSGTRLTVV.

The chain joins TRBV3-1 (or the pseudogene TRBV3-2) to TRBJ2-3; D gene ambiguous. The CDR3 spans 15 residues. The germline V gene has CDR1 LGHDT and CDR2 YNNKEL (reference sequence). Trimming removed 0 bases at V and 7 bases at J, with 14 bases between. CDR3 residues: CASSQDYQRVNTQYF. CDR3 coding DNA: TGTGCCAGCAGCCAAGATTACCAGCGAGTAAATACGCAGTATTTT.

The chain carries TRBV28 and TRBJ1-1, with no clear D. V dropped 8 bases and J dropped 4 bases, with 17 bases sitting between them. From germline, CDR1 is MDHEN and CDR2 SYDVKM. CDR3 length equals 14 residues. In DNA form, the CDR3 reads TGTGCCAGCCCCCCACGAGGAGGGCTCACTGAAGCTTTCTTT. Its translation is CASPPRGGLTEAFF.

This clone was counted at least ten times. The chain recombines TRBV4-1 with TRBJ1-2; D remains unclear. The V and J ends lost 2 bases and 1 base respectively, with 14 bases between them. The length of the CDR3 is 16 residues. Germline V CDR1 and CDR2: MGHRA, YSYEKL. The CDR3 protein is CASSQPQVVGNYGYTF. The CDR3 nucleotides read TGCGCCAGCAGCCAACCCCAAGTTGTCGGTAACTATGGCTACACCTTC.

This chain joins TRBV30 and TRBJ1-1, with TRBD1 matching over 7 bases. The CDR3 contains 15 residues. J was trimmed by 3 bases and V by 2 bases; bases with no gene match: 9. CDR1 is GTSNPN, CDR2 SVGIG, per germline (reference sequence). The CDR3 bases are TGTGCCTGGAGTAGGGCAGGGGGACTCGACACTGAAGCTTTCTTT. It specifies CAWSRAGGLDTEAFF. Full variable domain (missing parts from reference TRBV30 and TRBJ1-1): SQTIHQWPATLVQPVGSPLSLECTVEGTSNPNLYWYRQAAGRGLQLLFYSVGIGQISSEVPQNLSASRPQDRQFILSSKKLLLSDSGFYLCAWSRAGGLDTEAFFGQGTRLTVV.

CDR3 nucleotide sequence: TGTGCCAGCAGTAACAGACTAGAGGCCGAGCAGTTCTTC. Its translation is CASSNRLEAEQFF. The chain uses TRBV6-2 or TRBV6-3 and TRBJ2-1; D is possibly TRBD2 (6 bases). The CDR3 length is 13 residues. Germline V gives CDR1 MNHEY, CDR2 SVGEGT. V dropped 5 bases and J dropped 10 bases, with 15 bases sitting between them.

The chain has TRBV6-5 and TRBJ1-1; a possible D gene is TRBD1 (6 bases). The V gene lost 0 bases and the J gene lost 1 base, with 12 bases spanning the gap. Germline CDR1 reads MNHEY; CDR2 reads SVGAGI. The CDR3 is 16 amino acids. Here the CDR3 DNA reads TGTGCCAGCAGTTACTCGGCCCGGGACACGAACACTGAAGCTTTCTTT. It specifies CASSYSARDTNTEAFF.

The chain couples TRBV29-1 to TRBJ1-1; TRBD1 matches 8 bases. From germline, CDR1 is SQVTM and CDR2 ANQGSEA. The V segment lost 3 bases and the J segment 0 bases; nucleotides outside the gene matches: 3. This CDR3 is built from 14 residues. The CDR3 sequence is CSVERDRLNTEAFF. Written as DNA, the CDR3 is TGCAGCGTTGAGCGGGACAGGCTGAACACTGAAGCTTTCTTT.

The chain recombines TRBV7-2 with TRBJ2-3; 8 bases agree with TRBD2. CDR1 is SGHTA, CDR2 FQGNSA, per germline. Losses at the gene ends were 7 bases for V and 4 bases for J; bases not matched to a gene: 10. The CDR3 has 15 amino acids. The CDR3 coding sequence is TGTGCCAGCACCAACCGGGAGGGAGGAGCAGATACGCAGTATTTT. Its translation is CASTNREGGADTQYF. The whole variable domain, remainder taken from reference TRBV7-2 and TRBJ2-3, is GAGVSQSPSNKVTEKGKDVELRCDPISGHTALYWYRQSLGQGLEFLIYFQGNSAPDKSGLPSDRFSAERTGGSVSTLTIQRTQQEDSAVYLCASTNREGGADTQYFGPGTRLTVL.

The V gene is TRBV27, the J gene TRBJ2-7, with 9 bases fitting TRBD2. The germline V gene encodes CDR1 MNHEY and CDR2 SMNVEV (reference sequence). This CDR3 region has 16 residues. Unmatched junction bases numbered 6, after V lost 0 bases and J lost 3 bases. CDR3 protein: CASSLSSGRRLYEQYF. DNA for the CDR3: TGTGCCAGCAGTTTATCGAGCGGGAGGCGTCTCTACGAGCAGTACTTC.

CDR3: CASSLQGFDEQFF. The CDR3 bases are TGTGCCAGCAGTTTACAGGGTTTTGATGAGCAGTTCTTC. The chain carries TRBV27 and TRBJ2-1, with TRBD1 as a possible D gene (5 bases). The CDR3 covers 13 residues. From germline, CDR1 is MNHEY and CDR2 SMNVEV (reference sequence). Trimming stripped 2 bases from V and 8 bases from J, with 10 bases between.

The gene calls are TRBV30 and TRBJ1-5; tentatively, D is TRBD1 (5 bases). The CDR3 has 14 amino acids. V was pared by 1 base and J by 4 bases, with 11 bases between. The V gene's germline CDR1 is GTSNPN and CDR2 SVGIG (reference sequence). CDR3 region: CAWSGVAGNQPQHF. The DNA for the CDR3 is TGTGCCTGGAGTGGGGTGGCAGGGAATCAGCCCCAGCATTTT.